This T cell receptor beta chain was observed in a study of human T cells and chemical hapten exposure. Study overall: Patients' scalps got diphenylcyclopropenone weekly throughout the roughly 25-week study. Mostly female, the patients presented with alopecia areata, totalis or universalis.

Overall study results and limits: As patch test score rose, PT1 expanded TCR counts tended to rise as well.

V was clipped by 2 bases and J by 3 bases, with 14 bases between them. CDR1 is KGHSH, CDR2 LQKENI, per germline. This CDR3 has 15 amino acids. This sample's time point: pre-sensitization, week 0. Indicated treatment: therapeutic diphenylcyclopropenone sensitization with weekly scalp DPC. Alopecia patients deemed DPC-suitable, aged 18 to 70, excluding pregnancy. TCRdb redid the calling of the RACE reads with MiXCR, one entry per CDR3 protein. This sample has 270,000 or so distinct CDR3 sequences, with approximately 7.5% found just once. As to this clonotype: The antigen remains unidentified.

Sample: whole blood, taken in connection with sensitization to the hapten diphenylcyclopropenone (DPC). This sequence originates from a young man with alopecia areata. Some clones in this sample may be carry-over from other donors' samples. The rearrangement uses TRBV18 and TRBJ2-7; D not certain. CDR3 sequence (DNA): TGTGCCAGCTCACCAATGGGGATACGCCGCTACGAGCAGTACTTC. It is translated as CASSPMGIRRYEQYF.